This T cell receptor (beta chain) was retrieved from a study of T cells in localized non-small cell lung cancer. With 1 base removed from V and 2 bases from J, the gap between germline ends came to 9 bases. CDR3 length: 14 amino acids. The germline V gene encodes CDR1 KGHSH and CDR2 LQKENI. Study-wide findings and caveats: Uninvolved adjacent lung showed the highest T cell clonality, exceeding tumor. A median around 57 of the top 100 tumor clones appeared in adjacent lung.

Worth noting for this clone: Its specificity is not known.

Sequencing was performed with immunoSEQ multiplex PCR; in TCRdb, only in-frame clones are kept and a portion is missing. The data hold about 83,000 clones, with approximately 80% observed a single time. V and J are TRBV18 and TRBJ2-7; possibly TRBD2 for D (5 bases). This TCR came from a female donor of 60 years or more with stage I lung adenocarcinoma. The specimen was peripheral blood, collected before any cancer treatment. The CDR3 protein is CASSPRAGTYEQYF. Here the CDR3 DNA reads TGTGCCAGCTCACCACGTGCGGGCACCTACGAGCAGTACTTC.